The next 31 T cell receptor beta chains were all read from a single sample in a study of shared clonotypes between healthy human individuals. Sequencing used immunoSEQ multiplex PCR; TCRdb keeps in-frame clones, though not all of them. The sample comprises approximately 2.3 million clones, approximately 93% of which are singletons, and 0.39% rests with the top ten. The sequenced sample was naive CD4+ T cells from PBMCs. The subset denotes: CD45RA+ positively selected. The origin of the receptors is a man aged 18 to 29 in good health. Some clones in this sample may be carry-over from other donors' samples.

The chain has TRBV5-1 and TRBJ2-7; 12 positions agree with TRBD1. The CDR3 loop spans 14 amino acids. CDR1 is SGHRS, CDR2 YFSETQ, per germline. Germline trimming cut 1 base from V and 6 bases from J; bases unmatched to any gene: 2. Here the CDR3 DNA reads TGCGCCAGCAGCTTGCTGGGACAGGGGGCCGAGCAGTACTTC. Amino acid sequence: CASSLLGQGAEQYF.

The chain couples TRBV5-1 to TRBJ2-2; 10 bases are a match to TRBD2. Germline CDR1 reads SGHRS; CDR2 reads YFSETQ. The junction had 10 bases not matched to a gene; V was cut back by 2 bases and J by 6 bases. The CDR3 is made up of 17 amino acids. In DNA, the CDR3 is TGCGCCAGCAGCTTAGGGCCACTAGCGGGATTTGCCGGGGAGCTGTTTTTT. Its protein is CASSLGPLAGFAGELFF.

The chain carries TRBV6-5 and TRBJ1-1, with D unresolved. V dropped 4 bases and J dropped 1 base, with 10 bases sitting between them. The CDR3 runs to 14 residues. From germline, CDR1 is MNHEY and CDR2 SVGAGI. CDR3 DNA: TGTGCCAGCAGTTCCCTCGAAAGGAACACTGAAGCTTTCTTT. Translating gives CASSSLERNTEAFF.

V is TRBV19 and J is TRBJ2-1; no definite D call. Germline-derived CDR1 and CDR2 are LNHDA and SQIVND (reference sequence). V was clipped by 5 bases and J by 7 bases, with 18 bases between them. The CDR3 has 15 residues. CDR3 loop: CASSFHSSLPNEQFF. The DNA for the CDR3 is TGTGCCAGTAGTTTCCACAGCTCCCTCCCAAATGAGCAGTTCTTC.

The rearrangement uses TRBV5-1 and TRBJ2-5; D is possibly TRBD2 (5 bases). Germline V gene sequence: CDR1 SGHRS, CDR2 YFSETQ. CDR3 length: 15 amino acids. V was shortened by 0 bases and J by 0 bases, with 9 bases between the two germline ends. The CDR3 sequence: CASSLGGPNQETQYF. For the CDR3, the DNA is TGCGCCAGCAGCTTGGGCGGGCCCAACCAAGAGACCCAGTACTTC.

The chain carries TRBV18 and TRBJ2-7; D is perhaps TRBD2 (6 bases). Between the trimmed V and J ends, which lost 4 bases and 7 bases, there was a span of 20 bases. There are 15 residues in the CDR3. Germline CDR1 and CDR2: KGHSH and LQKENI. Here the CDR3 DNA reads TGTGCCAGCTCACAGAATTATCAAGGGGCGGGGGAGCAGTACTTC. Translation: CASSQNYQGAGEQYF. The full variable domain, in which reference TRBV18 and TRBJ2-7 provide the parts outside the CDR3, is NAGVMQNPRHLVRRRGQEARLRCSPMKGHSHVYWYRQLPEEGLKFMVYLQKENIIDESGMPKERFSAEFPKEGPSILRIQQVVRGDSAAYFCASSQNYQGAGEQYFGPGTRLTVT.

The chain recombines TRBV2 with TRBJ2-1, with 9 nucleotides matching TRBD2. The length of the CDR3 is 14 residues. J gave up 6 bases and V 3 bases, and 3 bases lay outside the gene matches. Looked up from germline, CDR1 is SNHLY and CDR2 is FYNNEI. The DNA of the CDR3 is TGTGCCAGCAGTGACATTAGCGGGAGCAATGAGCAGTTCTTC. Amino acids: CASSDISGSNEQFF.

This clone was counted between two and nine times. The chain carries TRBV7-3 and TRBJ1-5; TRBD1 might be the D (6 bases). Trimming pared 5 bases from V and 6 bases from J, leaving 11 bases between. Germline loops: CDR1 SGHTA, CDR2 FQGTGA. CDR3 length: 13 residues. The CDR3 region is CASSRGGSQPQHF. The CDR3, as DNA: TGTGCCAGCAGCCGAGGGGGGAGTCAGCCCCAGCATTTT.

This clone was counted once. This sequence joins TRBV7-2 and TRBJ1-2, with D perhaps TRBD1 (5 bases). CDR1 and CDR2 from the germline V gene are SGHTA and FQGNSA. With 1 base removed from V and 4 bases from J, the gap between germline ends came to 13 bases. The length of the CDR3 is 15 residues. The CDR3 DNA sequence: TGTGCCAGCAGCTTAGGGGGGGGATACCCCTATGGCTACACCTTC. Encoded protein: CASSLGGGYPYGYTF. The full variable domain, in which reference TRBV7-2 and TRBJ1-2 provide the parts outside the CDR3, is GAGVSQSPSNKVTEKGKDVELRCDPISGHTALYWYRQSLGQGLEFLIYFQGNSAPDKSGLPSDRFSAERTGGSVSTLTIQRTQQEDSAVYLCASSLGGGYPYGYTFGSGTRLTVV.

In this sample, this clone turned up a few times. This chain links TRBV5-1 with TRBJ1-4; D is unresolved. Germline lookup yields CDR1 SGHRS and CDR2 YFSETQ. Trimming stripped 4 bases from V and 7 bases from J, with 11 bases between. The CDR3 consists of 13 residues. This CDR3 reads CASSVGSGEKLFF. The CDR3 DNA reads TGCGCCAGCAGCGTAGGGAGCGGTGAAAAACTGTTTTTT.

The V call is TRBV4-2, the J call TRBJ2-2; 9 bases agree with TRBD1. Germline values: CDR1 LGHNA, CDR2 YNFKEQ. The CDR3 extends over 16 amino acids. J gave up 1 base and V 4 bases, and 4 bases lay outside the gene matches. The CDR3 DNA follows: TGTGCCAGCAGCCCCTCGGGACAGGGGAACACCGGGGAGCTGTTTTTT. It codes for CASSPSGQGNTGELFF.

J is TRBJ2-1 and V is TRBV5-1; D perhaps matches TRBD2 (6 bases). The CDR3 totals 13 residues. Germline V gene data show CDR1 as SGHRS and CDR2 as YFSETQ. Trimming left V 4 bases short and J 7 bases short, with 12 bases between. CDR3 nucleotides: TGCGCCAGCAGCAGGCCGGGGGTAAATGAGCAGTTCTTC. It is translated as CASSRPGVNEQFF.

To note about this clone: In the same sample, other DNA sequences code for this CDR3. The genes are TRBV9 and TRBJ2-7; D ambiguous. CDR3 length equals 14 residues. Per the germline V gene, CDR1 is SGDLS and CDR2 is YYNGEE. V lost 0 bases and J lost 1, with 8 bases in between. The CDR3 here is CASSVGKGSYEQYF. The DNA of the CDR3 is TGTGCCAGCAGCGTAGGAAAGGGTTCCTACGAGCAGTACTTC.

The chain recombines TRBV4-2 with TRBJ2-7, with 8 bases lining up with TRBD2. Germline-derived CDR1 and CDR2 are LGHNA and YNFKEQ. Trimming took 3 bases from V and 2 from J; bases not matched to a gene: 12. The CDR3 is 17 residues long. The CDR3, as DNA: TGTGCCAGCAGCCAGCAATCCGGGACGCGGGAGGCCTACGAGCAGTACTTC. Translating it yields CASSQQSGTREAYEQYF.

This clone turned up a few times. The gene calls are TRBV5-1 and TRBJ1-1, with D perhaps matching TRBD1 (5 bases). Germline assignment: CDR1 SGHRS and CDR2 YFSETQ. V lost 6 bases to trimming and J lost 2 bases, with 11 bases between them. This CDR3 region has 13 residues. CDR3 nucleotide sequence: TGCGCCAGCAAACAACAGGAAAACACTGAAGCTTTCTTT. This translates into CASKQQENTEAFF.

The rearrangement uses TRBV6-5 and TRBJ2-3; D is perhaps TRBD1 or TRBD2 (6 bases each). Trimming removed 4 bases at V and 6 bases at J, with 14 bases between. The CDR3 spans 14 residues. Germline V gives CDR1 MNHEY, CDR2 SVGAGI. The CDR3 coding sequence is TGTGCCAGCAGTTCACCGAGGGGGGCGGATACGCAGTATTTT. This codes for CASSSPRGADTQYF.

The V call is TRBV6-5, the J call TRBJ2-2; D is ambiguous. Looked up from germline, CDR1 is MNHEY and CDR2 is SVGAGI. The CDR3 runs to 16 residues. V was cut by 0 bases and J by 3 bases, with 11 bases left in between. CDR3 nucleotide sequence: TGTGCCAGCAGTTACTCGACGTCTCGTTACACCGGGGAGCTGTTTTTT. Translated, it gives CASSYSTSRYTGELFF.

V gene TRBV9 combines with J gene TRBJ2-1; D gene ambiguous. The germline V gene encodes CDR1 SGDLS and CDR2 YYNGEE. Between the trimmed V and J ends, which lost 3 bases and 8 bases, there was a span of 12 bases. The CDR3 extends over 13 amino acids. The CDR3 protein is CASSGPNRDEQFF. The CDR3 coding sequence is TGTGCCAGCAGCGGCCCCAACCGGGATGAGCAGTTCTTC.

The chain employs TRBV5-1 and TRBJ1-4; D remains ambiguous. This CDR3 comprises 14 residues. Germline V gene sequence: CDR1 SGHRS, CDR2 YFSETQ. The V gene lost 4 bases and the J gene lost 6 bases, with 13 bases spanning the gap. CDR3 protein: CASSNGGVDEKLFF. DNA of the CDR3: TGCGCCAGCAGCAATGGCGGGGTTGATGAAAAACTGTTTTTT. The complete variable domain, with remaining parts taken from reference TRBV5-1 and TRBJ1-4, reads KAGVTQTPRYLIKTRGQQVTLSCSPISGHRSVSWYQQTPGQGLQFLFEYFSETQRNKGNFPGRFSGRQFSNSRSEMNVSTLELGDSALYLCASSNGGVDEKLFFGSGTQLSVL.

The rearrangement uses TRBV28 and TRBJ2-4, with D tentatively TRBD2 (6 bases). Trimming removed 4 bases from V and 6 bases from J, with 22 bases in between. CDR1 is MDHEN, CDR2 SYDVKM, per germline. The length of the CDR3 is 17 residues. CDR3 sequence reads: CASSSPGRTTGGNIQYF. The CDR3 region has the DNA TGTGCCAGCAGTTCCCCTGGGAGGACAACAGGTGGAAACATTCAGTACTTC. The full variable domain, rest sourced from reference TRBV28 and TRBJ2-4, is DVKVTQSSRYLVKRTGEKVFLECVQDMDHENMFWYRQDPGLGLRLIYFSYDVKMKEKGDIPEGYSVSREKKERFSLILESASTNQTSMYLCASSSPGRTTGGNIQYFGAGTRLSVL.

The sample holds one count of this clone. The V gene is TRBV5-1, the J gene TRBJ2-3; 12 bases map to TRBD2. Looked up from germline, CDR1 is SGHRS and CDR2 is YFSETQ. The CDR3 contains 16 residues. V gave up 4 bases and J gave up 2 bases; unmatched junction bases: 5. CDR3 coding DNA: TGCGCCAGCAGCAGACGACTAGCGGGAGACACAGATACGCAGTATTTT. Translated, it gives CASSRRLAGDTDTQYF.

The chain recombines TRBV30 with TRBJ2-1, with 12 bases aligning to TRBD2. CDR1 GTSNPN and CDR2 SVGIG come from the germline V gene (reference sequence). The CDR3 is 15 amino acids. Trimming took 7 bases from V and 5 from J; bases not matched to a gene: 9. CDR3 nucleotides: TGTGCCTCGAGACTAGCGGGAGTCAGCAACAATGAGCAGTTCTTC. Translation gives CASRLAGVSNNEQFF. Complete variable domain (other parts from reference TRBV30 and TRBJ2-1): SQTIHQWPATLVQPVGSPLSLECTVEGTSNPNLYWYRQAAGRGLQLLFYSVGIGQISSEVPQNLSASRPQDRQFILSSKKLLLSDSGFYLCASRLAGVSNNEQFFGPGTRLTVL.

This clone was recorded only once. The rearrangement uses TRBV11-3 and TRBJ2-7, with D perhaps matching TRBD1 (5 bases). Deletions cut 0 bases from V and 5 bases from J, with 5 bases between. The CDR3 contains 12 residues. Per the germline V gene, CDR1 is SGHNT and CDR2 is YENEEA. CDR3 bases: TGTGCCAGCAGCTTAGACAGGGACGAGCAGTACTTC. Translation gives CASSLDRDEQYF.

This clone came up once. The V call is TRBV28, the J call TRBJ2-1; D may be TRBD2 (5 bases). The CDR3 spans 14 residues. Trimming shortened V by 6 bases and J by 0 bases, and 9 bases separated the two germline ends. Germline-derived CDR1 and CDR2 are MDHEN and SYDVKM. CDR3 in amino acids: CASRLRASYNEQFF. The CDR3 DNA follows: TGTGCCAGCAGGTTGCGGGCCTCCTACAATGAGCAGTTCTTC.

Worth noting for this clone: Within the sample, other DNA sequences also encode this same CDR3. The chain carries TRBV5-1 and TRBJ1-1; TRBD1 is a possible D gene (5 bases). CDR3 size: 14 residues. Germline CDR1 SGHRS, CDR2 YFSETQ. The V end was cut by 5 bases, the J end by 2 bases, with 13 bases between. The CDR3 bases are TGCGCCAGCAGTCCCCCGGGACCCAACACTGAAGCTTTCTTT. It translates to CASSPPGPNTEAFF.

The J gene is TRBJ2-1, the V gene TRBV10-1; no definite D call. This CDR3 has 13 residues. Trimming removed 4 bases from V and 1 base from J, with 5 bases in between. Germline lookup yields CDR1 WNHNN and CDR2 SYGVQD (reference sequence). The CDR3 protein is CASSGDSYNEQFF. The DNA of the CDR3 is TGCGCCAGCAGTGGAGATTCCTACAATGAGCAGTTCTTC.

This rearrangement joins TRBV27 to TRBJ2-5; a weak D match, TRBD1 (5 bases). The CDR3 extends over 16 amino acids. Germline CDR1 is MNHEY and CDR2 is SMNVEV (reference sequence). Trimming shortened V by 2 bases and J by 4 bases, and 17 bases separated the two germline ends. CDR3 nucleotides: TGTGCCAGCAGTTTAGGTGGGGCCGCAGGATCAGAGACCCAGTACTTC. Translated, it gives CASSLGGAAGSETQYF.

The rearrangement uses TRBV6-8 and TRBJ1-5; D perhaps matches TRBD1 (5 bases). Germline V gives CDR1 MNHGY, CDR2 SAAAGT. The CDR3 has 16 amino acids. The V end was cut by 3 bases, the J end by 2 bases, with 14 bases between. The CDR3 region has the DNA TGTGCCAGCAGTTATGGTGCAGGGTTGGGCAATCAGCCCCAGCATTTT. This translates into CASSYGAGLGNQPQHF.

The chain has TRBV5-4 and TRBJ2-3; TRBD2 aligns across 12 bases. Germline values: CDR1 SGHNT, CDR2 YYREEE (reference sequence). Losses at the gene ends were 0 bases for V and 10 bases for J; bases not matched to a gene: 12. The CDR3 extends over 17 amino acids. CDR3 sequence reads: CASSLASGTSGFPSQYF. The CDR3 DNA sequence: TGTGCCAGCAGCTTGGCCTCCGGGACTAGCGGGTTCCCCTCGCAGTATTTT. The full variable domain, in which reference TRBV5-4 and TRBJ2-3 provide the parts outside the CDR3, is ETGVTQSPTHLIKTRGQQVTLRCSSQSGHNTVSWYQQALGQGPQFIFQYYREEENGRGNFPPRFSGLQFPNYSSELNVNALELDDSALYLCASSLASGTSGFPSQYFGPGTRLTVL.

The gene calls are TRBV5-1 and TRBJ2-5; the D call may be TRBD1 or TRBD2 (6 bases each). This CDR3 has 14 residues. CDR1 is SGHRS, CDR2 YFSETQ, per germline. V was trimmed by 6 bases and J by 2 bases, leaving 14 bases between them. CDR3 nucleotides: TGCGCCAGCACCAGACTAGGGGGACAAGAGACCCAGTACTTC. Its protein product is CASTRLGGQETQYF.

This clone was detected only a few times. V is TRBV6-4 and J is TRBJ1-5; 9 bases match TRBD1. CDR1 MRHNA and CDR2 SNTAGT come from the germline V gene. The CDR3 runs 16 residues. Trimming at V came to 6 bases and at J to 4 bases, leaving 10 bases not matched to a gene. CDR3 residues: CASRMDRGKRNQPQHF. The CDR3 bases are TGTGCCAGCAGAATGGACAGGGGAAAAAGAAATCAGCCCCAGCATTTT.